This T cell receptor (beta chain) originates from a study of vaccination effects on CD4 cells after COVID-19. Broader study findings: Limitations: small convalescent group and missing early post-infection timepoints.

CDR1 is SGHNT and CDR2 is YYREEE in the germline V gene (reference sequence). The CDR3 consists of 16 residues. Trimming at V came to 4 bases and at J to 3 bases, leaving 12 bases not matched to a gene. Worth noting for this clone: Its specificity is not known.

Ahead of sequencing, the ViraFEST assay grew antigen-specific CD4+ T cells using viral peptide pools. Culture proceeded for approximately nine days, and CD4+ T cells were then isolated. Vaccine recipients had no previous SARS-CoV-2 infection; their nucleocapsid antibodies were negative. The researchers cultured fewer than 2.5 million PBMC per well with 8 to 10 IU/ml IL-2 and 7.5 to 10 ug/ml peptides. The authors replaced half the medium with IL-2 medium on days 3 and 7. Data came from immunoSEQ multiplex PCR; TCRdb stores just in-frame clones and leaves some out. The sample records approximately 44,000 clones, under 85% being singletons.

This chain links TRBV5-4 with TRBJ1-2; 7 positions match TRBD1. Sample: CD4+ T cells from PBMCs cultured with HCoV-NL63 spike peptides, taken before COVID-19 vaccination. The sequence was obtained from a human donor who received a COVID-19 vaccine. CDR3 DNA: TGTGCCAGCAGCCTTAACGCCGGACAGGTCGACTATGGCTACACCTTC. Its protein product is CASSLNAGQVDYGYTF.